A selection of T cell receptor beta chains follows, all from one sample in a study of blood T cell repertoires in COVID-19. TCRdb's table, derived via immunoSEQ multiplex PCR, lists solely in-frame clones and lacks some. Of about 280,000 clones listed, roughly 80% are singletons. The sequenced sample consisted of PBMCs or T cells enriched from blood (not recorded which). The receptors were sampled from a man in his forties who had been exposed to COVID-19. Each CDR3 is given with its conserved first and last residue. Fields, in order: CDR3 protein, CDR3 DNA, clone size, D gene, V gene, J gene. The D gene is left open where the match is weak. Where a row states a size, it is once, few, many or the class of an expanded clone; other rows omit it.

CDR3 protein: CASREFSGRASYEQYF
CDR3 DNA: TGCGCCAGCAGGGAATTTAGCGGGAGGGCATCCTACGAGCAGTACTTC
clone size: -
D gene: TRBD2
V gene: TRBV10-2
J gene: TRBJ2-7

CDR3 protein: CATSDLLAGGGNEQFF
CDR3 DNA: TGTGCCACCAGTGACCTACTAGCGGGAGGGGGCAATGAGCAGTTCTTC
clone size: -
D gene: TRBD2
V gene: TRBV24-1
J gene: TRBJ2-1

CDR3 protein: CASSHPSEQFF
CDR3 DNA: TGTGCCAGCAGCCACCCCAGTGAGCAGTTCTTC
clone size: -
D gene: -
V gene: TRBV3-1/TRBV3-2
J gene: TRBJ2-1

CDR3 protein: CASSLDLVATIYF
CDR3 DNA: TGTGCCAGCAGCTTAGACCTGGTAGCCACCATATATTTT
clone size: few
D gene: -
V gene: TRBV5-5
J gene: TRBJ1-3

CDR3 protein: CASSQVRTGGYTF
CDR3 DNA: TGTGCCAGCAGCCAAGTCCGGACGGGGGGCTACACCTTC
clone size: -
D gene: -
V gene: TRBV14
J gene: TRBJ1-2

CDR3 protein: CASSPPGANTGELFF
CDR3 DNA: TGTGCCAGCTCACCACCAGGGGCGAACACCGGGGAGCTGTTTTTT
clone size: few
D gene: -
V gene: TRBV18
J gene: TRBJ2-2

CDR3 protein: CASRLGQGARETQYF
CDR3 DNA: TGTGCCAGCAGACTCGGACAGGGGGCGAGGGAGACCCAGTACTTC
clone size: -
D gene: TRBD1
V gene: TRBV7-3
J gene: TRBJ2-5

CDR3 protein: CATSAGGRQGSYEQYF
CDR3 DNA: TGTGCCACCAGTGCCGGGGGACGTCAGGGCTCCTACGAGCAGTACTTC
clone size: -
D gene: -
V gene: TRBV24-1
J gene: TRBJ2-7

CDR3 protein: CASSPRQENSPLHF
CDR3 DNA: TGTGCCAGCAGCCCTAGACAGGAGAATTCACCCCTCCACTTT
clone size: -
D gene: -
V gene: TRBV7-8
J gene: TRBJ1-6

CDR3 protein: CASSPGEREVWEQYF
CDR3 DNA: TGTGCCAGCTCACCAGGGGAGCGGGAGGTATGGGAGCAGTACTTC
clone size: -
D gene: TRBD2
V gene: TRBV18
J gene: TRBJ2-7

CDR3 protein: CSVERRTSGHYEQYF
CDR3 DNA: TGCAGCGTTGAACGGCGGACTAGCGGACACTACGAGCAGTACTTC
clone size: once
D gene: TRBD2
V gene: TRBV29-1
J gene: TRBJ2-7

CDR3 protein: CASTYAGRSTDTQYF
CDR3 DNA: TGTGCCAGCACATACGCGGGGCGTAGCACAGATACGCAGTATTTT
clone size: -
D gene: -
V gene: TRBV27
J gene: TRBJ2-3

CDR3 protein: CASSRGTPTDTQYF
CDR3 DNA: TGTGCCAGCAGCAGAGGGACTCCCACAGATACGCAGTATTTT
clone size: -
D gene: -
V gene: TRBV5-4
J gene: TRBJ2-3

CDR3 protein: CASSPVAGGSYEQYF
CDR3 DNA: TGTGCCAGCAGTCCAGTAGCGGGAGGTTCCTACGAGCAGTACTTC
clone size: -
D gene: TRBD2
V gene: TRBV6-5
J gene: TRBJ2-7

CDR3 protein: CASSQGGGGARGYTF
CDR3 DNA: TGCGCCAGCAGCCAGGGAGGGGGAGGGGCGCGAGGCTACACCTTC
clone size: -
D gene: -
V gene: TRBV5-1
J gene: TRBJ1-2

CDR3 protein: CASSRQREGGSGSTGELFF
CDR3 DNA: TGTGCCAGCAGCCGACAGAGGGAGGGCGGGAGCGGTAGCACCGGGGAGCTGTTTTTT
clone size: -
D gene: TRBD2
V gene: TRBV7-3
J gene: TRBJ2-2

CDR3 protein: CASSLQIMNTEAFF
CDR3 DNA: TGTGCCAGCAGCTTGCAGATAATGAACACTGAAGCTTTCTTT
clone size: -
D gene: -
V gene: TRBV5-8
J gene: TRBJ1-1

CDR3 protein: CASSSTGTEAFF
CDR3 DNA: TGCGCCAGCAGTAGTACGGGCACTGAAGCTTTCTTT
clone size: -
D gene: -
V gene: TRBV10-1
J gene: TRBJ1-1

CDR3 protein: CASSLEGGAVREQYF
CDR3 DNA: TGTGCCAGCAGCTTAGAAGGGGGGGCGGTACGCGAGCAGTACTTC
clone size: -
D gene: -
V gene: TRBV7-9
J gene: TRBJ2-7

CDR3 protein: CASSPAGDQPQHF
CDR3 DNA: TGTGCCAGCTCCCCGGCGGGCGATCAGCCCCAGCATTTT
clone size: -
D gene: -
V gene: TRBV18
J gene: TRBJ1-5

CDR3 protein: CAISEPGHPIQETQYF
CDR3 DNA: TGTGCCATCAGTGAGCCCGGACACCCGATCCAAGAGACCCAGTACTTC
clone size: -
D gene: -
V gene: TRBV10-3
J gene: TRBJ2-5

CDR3 protein: CSVAARGFRGGGYTF
CDR3 DNA: TGCAGCGTAGCCGCCCGGGGTTTTAGGGGAGGTGGCTACACCTTC
clone size: -
D gene: -
V gene: TRBV29-1
J gene: TRBJ1-2

CDR3 protein: CATSDFPSGRANEQFF
CDR3 DNA: TGTGCCACCAGTGATTTCCCTAGCGGGAGGGCAAATGAGCAGTTCTTC
clone size: -
D gene: TRBD2
V gene: TRBV24-1
J gene: TRBJ2-1

CDR3 protein: CASSSFGQGLSYEQYF
CDR3 DNA: TGTGCCAGCAGCTCTTTCGGACAGGGATTATCCTACGAGCAGTACTTC
clone size: -
D gene: TRBD1
V gene: TRBV5-4
J gene: TRBJ2-7

CDR3 protein: CASSQGAVGELFF
CDR3 DNA: TGTGCCAGTTCACAGGGGGCGGTCGGGGAGCTGTTTTTT
clone size: once
D gene: TRBD1
V gene: TRBV12-3/TRBV12-4
J gene: TRBJ2-2

CDR3 protein: CASNLRRGSSTDTQYF
CDR3 DNA: TGTGCCAGCAACCTAAGGCGGGGATCAAGCACAGATACGCAGTATTTT
clone size: few
D gene: -
V gene: TRBV2
J gene: TRBJ2-3

CDR3 protein: CASRPKGQGDGKLFF
CDR3 DNA: TGCGCCAGCAGGCCAAAGGGACAGGGTGACGGAAAACTGTTTTTT
clone size: -
D gene: TRBD1
V gene: TRBV5-1
J gene: TRBJ1-4

CDR3 protein: CASSFTGGGELFF
CDR3 DNA: TGTGCCAGCAGCTTTACGGGGGGCGGGGAGCTGTTTTTT
clone size: -
D gene: TRBD2
V gene: TRBV11-3
J gene: TRBJ2-2

CDR3 protein: CASSPQGHSNEQYF
CDR3 DNA: TGTGCCAGCAGCCCTCAGGGACATTCTAACGAGCAGTACTTC
clone size: -
D gene: -
V gene: TRBV9
J gene: TRBJ2-7

CDR3 protein: CAWNGLPNTEAFF
CDR3 DNA: TGTGCCTGGAATGGGCTCCCGAACACTGAAGCTTTCTTT
clone size: -
D gene: -
V gene: TRBV30
J gene: TRBJ1-1

CDR3 protein: CASSTLGEGYNSPLHF
CDR3 DNA: TGTGCCAGCAGCACCCTGGGGGAGGGCTATAATTCACCCCTCCACTTT
clone size: -
D gene: -
V gene: TRBV5-6
J gene: TRBJ1-6

CDR3 protein: CASSQGLAGLDEQFF
CDR3 DNA: TGTGCCAGCAGCCAAGGGTTAGCGGGACTCGATGAGCAGTTCTTC
clone size: -
D gene: TRBD2
V gene: TRBV4-2
J gene: TRBJ2-1

CDR3 protein: CASSELDRPLHF
CDR3 DNA: TGTGCCAGCAGTGAATTGGACAGGCCCCTCCACTTT
clone size: -
D gene: TRBD1
V gene: TRBV6-1
J gene: TRBJ1-6

CDR3 protein: CASSFGSNQPQHF
CDR3 DNA: TGCGCCAGCAGCTTCGGTAGCAATCAGCCCCAGCATTTT
clone size: -
D gene: -
V gene: TRBV5-1
J gene: TRBJ1-5

CDR3 protein: CASTGSGGLANYGYTF
CDR3 DNA: TGTGCCAGTACCGGAAGCGGAGGGCTAGCTAACTATGGCTACACCTTC
clone size: few
D gene: -
V gene: TRBV19
J gene: TRBJ1-2

CDR3 protein: CATQGSTDTQYF
CDR3 DNA: TGTGCCACCCAGGGCAGCACAGATACGCAGTATTTT
clone size: -
D gene: -
V gene: TRBV10-3
J gene: TRBJ2-3

CDR3 protein: CASSVEPRSGSPLHF
CDR3 DNA: TGTGCCAGCAGCGTGGAGCCCCGGTCGGGTTCACCCCTCCACTTT
clone size: -
D gene: -
V gene: TRBV7-2
J gene: TRBJ1-6

CDR3 protein: CASSPEGLIAAGYGYTF
CDR3 DNA: TGTGCCAGCTCACCGGAGGGTTTGATCGCCGCCGGCTATGGCTACACCTTC
clone size: few
D gene: -
V gene: TRBV18
J gene: TRBJ1-2

CDR3 protein: CASSVGVGAEPQHF
CDR3 DNA: TGTGCCAGCAGCGTAGGGGTAGGGGCTGAGCCCCAGCATTTT
clone size: once
D gene: -
V gene: TRBV9
J gene: TRBJ1-5